Sequencing of this T cell receptor (beta chain) was carried out in a study of control samples from healthy donors and cancer patients. The CDR3 runs to 17 residues. V was clipped by 3 bases and J by 4 bases; unmatched bases: 6. Germline V lookup: CDR1 LNHDA, CDR2 SQIVND (reference sequence). The method was immunoSEQ multiplex PCR; TCRdb's version includes in-frame clones alone and lacks a portion of them. The table lists 10,000 to 15,000 clones, 70% to 90% of them singletons. The rearrangement joins TRBV19 to TRBJ2-2; 12 bases line up with TRBD2. Input material: formalin-fixed, paraffin-embedded tissue. This TCR came from a male donor with melanoma. CDR3 loop: CASSILTSGRGTGELFF. The CDR3 bases are TGTGCCAGTAGTATTCTGACTAGCGGGAGAGGCACCGGGGAGCTGTTTTTT.